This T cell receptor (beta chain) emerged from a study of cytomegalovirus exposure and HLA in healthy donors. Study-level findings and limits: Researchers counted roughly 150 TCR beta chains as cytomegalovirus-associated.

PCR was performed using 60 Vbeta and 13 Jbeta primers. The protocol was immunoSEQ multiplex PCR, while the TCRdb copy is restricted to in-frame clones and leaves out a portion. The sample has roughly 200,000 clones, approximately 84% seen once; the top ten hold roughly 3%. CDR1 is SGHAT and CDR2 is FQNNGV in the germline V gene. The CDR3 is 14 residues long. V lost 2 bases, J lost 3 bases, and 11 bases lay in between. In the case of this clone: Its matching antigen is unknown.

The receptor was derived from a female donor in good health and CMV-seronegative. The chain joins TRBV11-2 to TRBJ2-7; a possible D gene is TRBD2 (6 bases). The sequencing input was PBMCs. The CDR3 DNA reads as TGTGCCAGCAGCTTACGGGGAGGAGTCTACGAGCAGTACTTC. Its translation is CASSLRGGVYEQYF.